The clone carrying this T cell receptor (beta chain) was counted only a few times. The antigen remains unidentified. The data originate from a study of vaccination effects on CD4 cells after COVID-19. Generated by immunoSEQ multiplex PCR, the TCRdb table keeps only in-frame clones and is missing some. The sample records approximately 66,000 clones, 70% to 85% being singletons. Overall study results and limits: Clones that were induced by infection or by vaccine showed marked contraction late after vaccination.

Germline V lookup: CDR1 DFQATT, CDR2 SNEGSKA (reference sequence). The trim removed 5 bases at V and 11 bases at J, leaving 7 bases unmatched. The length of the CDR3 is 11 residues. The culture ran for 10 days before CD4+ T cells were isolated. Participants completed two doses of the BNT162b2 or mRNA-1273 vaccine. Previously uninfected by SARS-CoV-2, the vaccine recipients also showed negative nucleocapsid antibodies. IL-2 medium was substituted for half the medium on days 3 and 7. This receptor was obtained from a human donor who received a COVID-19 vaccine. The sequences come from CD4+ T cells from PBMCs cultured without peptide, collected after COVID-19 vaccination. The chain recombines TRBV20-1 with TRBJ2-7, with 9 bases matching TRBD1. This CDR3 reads CSAGGQGREYV. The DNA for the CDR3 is TGCAGTGCTGGGGGACAGGGTCGGGAGTACGTC.